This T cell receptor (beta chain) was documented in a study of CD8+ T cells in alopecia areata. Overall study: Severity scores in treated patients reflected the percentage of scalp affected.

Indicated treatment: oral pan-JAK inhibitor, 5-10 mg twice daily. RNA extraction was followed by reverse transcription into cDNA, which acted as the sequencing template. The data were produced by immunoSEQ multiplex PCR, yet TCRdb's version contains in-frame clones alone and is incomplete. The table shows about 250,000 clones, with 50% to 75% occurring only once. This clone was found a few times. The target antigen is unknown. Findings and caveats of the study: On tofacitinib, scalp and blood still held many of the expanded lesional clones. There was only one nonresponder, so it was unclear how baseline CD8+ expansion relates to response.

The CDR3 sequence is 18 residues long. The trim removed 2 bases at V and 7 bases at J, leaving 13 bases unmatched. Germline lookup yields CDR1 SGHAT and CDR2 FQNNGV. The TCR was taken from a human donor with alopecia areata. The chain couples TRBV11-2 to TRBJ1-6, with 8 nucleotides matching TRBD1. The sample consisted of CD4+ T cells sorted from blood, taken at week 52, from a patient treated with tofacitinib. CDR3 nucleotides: TGTGCCAGCAGCTTAACGGTAACCGGGACAGGAGGGAATTCACCCCTCCACTTT. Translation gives CASSLTVTGTGGNSPLHF. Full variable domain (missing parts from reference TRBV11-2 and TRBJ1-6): EAGVAQSPRYKIIEKRQSVAFWCNPISGHATLYWYQQILGQGPKLLIQFQNNGVVDDSQLPKDRFSAERLKGVDSTLKIQPAKLEDSAVYLCASSLTVTGTGGNSPLHFGNGTRLTVT.